The clone carrying this TCR beta chain was picked up a small number of times. Antigen unknown. This specimen belongs to a study of T cell repertoires in cytomegalovirus infection. Study context: Shared public TCR beta signatures pointed to both CMV infection and a matching HLA type.

TCRdb reprocessed the reads via MiXCR and lists one record per CDR3 protein. The sample records hundreds of thousands of distinct CDR3 sequences, approximately 11% being singletons. V lost 6 bases, J lost 3 bases, and 15 bases lay in between. This CDR3 is 13 amino acids long. Germline loops: CDR1 SQVTM, CDR2 ANQGSEA. Findings and caveats of the study: CMV carriers having the relevant HLA were flagged by cumulative public TCR beta family frequency. The response measured ex vivo was dominated by TCR beta clonotypes (HLA-C-restricted and CMV-specific).

This TCR derives from a human donor in good health (CMV status not recorded). Some clones in this sample may be carry-over from other donors' samples. V and J are TRBV29-1 and TRBJ2-7; D call uncertain. Specimen: PBMCs. CDR3: CSVLLGYGYEQYF. DNA for the CDR3: TGCAGCGTCCTACTGGGTTACGGCTACGAGCAGTACTTC.